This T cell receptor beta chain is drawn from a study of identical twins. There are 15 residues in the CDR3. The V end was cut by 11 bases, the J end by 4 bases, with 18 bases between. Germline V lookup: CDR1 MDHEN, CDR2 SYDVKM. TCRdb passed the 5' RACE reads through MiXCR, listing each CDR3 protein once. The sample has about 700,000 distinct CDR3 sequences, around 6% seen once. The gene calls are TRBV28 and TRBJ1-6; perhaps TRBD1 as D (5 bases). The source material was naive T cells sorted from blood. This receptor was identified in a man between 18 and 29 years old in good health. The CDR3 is CAGRRGWGYNSPLHF. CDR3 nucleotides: TGTGCCGGTCGTCGGGGATGGGGGTATAATTCACCCCTCCACTTT. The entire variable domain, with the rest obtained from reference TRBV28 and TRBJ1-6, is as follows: DVKVTQSSRYLVKRTGEKVFLECVQDMDHENMFWYRQDPGLGLRLIYFSYDVKMKEKGDIPEGYSVSREKKERFSLILESASTNQTSMYLCAGRRGWGYNSPLHFGNGTRLTVT.